This note documents a single T cell receptor (beta chain) sequence. These data come from a study of blood T cells in healthy people across ages. Using a J-beta primer mix together with a sample-barcoded 5' primer, a second PCR was run for about 6 to 11 cycles. Template switching added a 12-random-nucleotide identifier to every cDNA molecule. Researchers report that each sample yielded at least 3 million CDR3-containing paired-end reads. Each CDR3 protein gets one entry after TCRdb re-called the 5' RACE reads with MiXCR. The sample includes approximately 800,000 distinct CDR3 sequences, 20% to 30% seen only once; the top ten take 3%. In addition, the sample was reused for a study of T cells of mothers and their children. According to that study: The cDNA synthesis received all extracted RNA, at about 1.5 ug per 15 ul. Slightly higher but non-significant overlap marked related mother-child pairs versus unrelated pairs.

The sequencing sample was made of blood. The receptor comes from a boy aged 5-17 years in good health.

CDR3 region: CASSISVRDTEAFF. The CDR3 DNA reads TGTGCCAGTAGTATTTCAGTTCGGGACACTGAAGCTTTCTTT. V and J are TRBV19 and TRBJ1-1, with D hard to call. Germline V CDR1 and CDR2: LNHDA, SQIVND (reference sequence). This CDR3 region has 14 residues. V lost 3 bases to trimming and J lost 3 bases, with 11 bases between them. The full variable domain, with the rest looked up from reference TRBV19 and TRBJ1-1, is DGGITQSPKYLFRKEGQNVTLSCEQNLNHDAMYWYRQDPGQGLRLIYYSQIVNDFQKGDIAEGYSVSREKKESFPLTVTSAQKNPTAFYLCASSISVRDTEAFFGQGTRLTVV.